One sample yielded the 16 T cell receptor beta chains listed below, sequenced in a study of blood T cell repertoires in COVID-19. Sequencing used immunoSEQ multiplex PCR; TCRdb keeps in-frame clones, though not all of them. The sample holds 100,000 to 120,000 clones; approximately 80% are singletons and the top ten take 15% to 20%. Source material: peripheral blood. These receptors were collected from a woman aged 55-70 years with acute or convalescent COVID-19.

DNA for the CDR3: TGTGCCAGCAGTGATGCCACAGGATTCGGTCAGCCCCAGCATTTT. Translation gives CASSDATGFGQPQHF. The V gene is TRBV6-1, the J gene TRBJ1-5; TRBD1 might be the D (5 bases). The ends were cut back, 3 bases at V and 6 bases at J, with 15 bases in the middle. Germline assignment: CDR1 MNHNS and CDR2 SASEGT. This CDR3 contains 15 residues.

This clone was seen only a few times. The CDR3 DNA reads as TGTGCCAGCAGCCCCAGGGGGATCTCTGGAAACACCATATATTTT. Residues: CASSPRGISGNTIYF. The chain is built from TRBV5-5 and TRBJ1-3; TRBD1 aligns across 7 bases. In germline, CDR1 is SGHKS, CDR2 YYEKEE (reference sequence). CDR3 length: 15 residues. With V trimmed by 4 bases and J by 0 bases, 4 bases remained unmatched.

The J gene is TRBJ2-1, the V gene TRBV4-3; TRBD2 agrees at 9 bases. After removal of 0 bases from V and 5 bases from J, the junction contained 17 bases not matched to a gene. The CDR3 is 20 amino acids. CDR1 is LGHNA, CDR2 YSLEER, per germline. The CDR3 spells CASSQDHGPFETSGNNEQFF. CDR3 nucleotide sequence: TGCGCCAGCAGCCAAGATCATGGGCCGTTCGAGACTAGCGGAAACAATGAGCAGTTCTTC.

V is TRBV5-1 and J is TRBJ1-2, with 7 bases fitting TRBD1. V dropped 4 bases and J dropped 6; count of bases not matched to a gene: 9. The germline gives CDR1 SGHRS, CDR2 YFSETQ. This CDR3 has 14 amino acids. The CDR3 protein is CASSLGQVDNGYTF. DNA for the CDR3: TGCGCCAGCAGCCTCGGACAGGTCGATAATGGCTACACCTTC.

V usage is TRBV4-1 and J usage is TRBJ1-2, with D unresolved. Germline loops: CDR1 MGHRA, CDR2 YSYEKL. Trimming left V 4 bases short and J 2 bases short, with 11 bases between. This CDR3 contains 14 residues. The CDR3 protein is CASSPTQLNYGYTF. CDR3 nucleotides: TGCGCCAGCAGCCCAACACAGTTAAACTATGGCTACACCTTC.

CDR3 in DNA: TGTGCCAGCAGCGTAGGGCCCTTGCAGGTTCAAGAGACCCAGTACTTC. Encoded protein: CASSVGPLQVQETQYF. The chain joins TRBV9 to TRBJ2-5; the D is unclear. V was pared by 0 bases and J by 2 bases, with 14 bases between. The CDR3 has 16 residues. Germline values: CDR1 SGDLS, CDR2 YYNGEE.

CDR3 protein: CASSLEQMNTEAFF. The CDR3 DNA follows: TGTGCCAGCAGTTTAGAACAGATGAACACTGAAGCTTTCTTT. The rearrangement uses TRBV6-5 and TRBJ1-1, with D unresolved. The CDR3 contains 14 residues. Per the germline V gene, CDR1 is MNHEY and CDR2 is SVGAGI. Trimming removed 4 bases at V and 0 bases at J, with 9 bases between.

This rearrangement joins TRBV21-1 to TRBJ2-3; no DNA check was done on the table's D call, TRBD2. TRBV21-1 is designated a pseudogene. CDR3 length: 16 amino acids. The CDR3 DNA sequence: TGTGCCAGCAGCAGCTTACTAGCGCAGAGCACAGATACGCAGTATTTT. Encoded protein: CASSSLLAQSTDTQYF.

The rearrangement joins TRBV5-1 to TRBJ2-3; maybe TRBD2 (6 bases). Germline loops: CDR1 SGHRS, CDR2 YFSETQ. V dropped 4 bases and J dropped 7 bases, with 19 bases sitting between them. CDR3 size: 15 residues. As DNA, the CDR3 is TGCGCCAGCAGCCATTCATTCGGGGGTAGGAATACGCAGTATTTT. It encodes CASSHSFGGRNTQYF.

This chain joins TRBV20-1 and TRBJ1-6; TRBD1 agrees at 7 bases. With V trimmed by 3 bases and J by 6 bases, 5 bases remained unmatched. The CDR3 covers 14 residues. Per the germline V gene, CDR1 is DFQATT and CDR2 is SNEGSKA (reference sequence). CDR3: CSASRGQLNSPLHF. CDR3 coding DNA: TGCAGTGCTAGTCGGGGACAGCTTAATTCACCCCTCCACTTT.

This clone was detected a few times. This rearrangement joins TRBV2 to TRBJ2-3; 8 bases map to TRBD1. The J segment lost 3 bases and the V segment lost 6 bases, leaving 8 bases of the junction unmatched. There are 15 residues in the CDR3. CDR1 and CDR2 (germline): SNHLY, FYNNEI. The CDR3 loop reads CASSPWNRGTDTQYF. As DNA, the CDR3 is TGTGCCAGCAGCCCCTGGAACAGGGGGACAGATACGCAGTATTTT.

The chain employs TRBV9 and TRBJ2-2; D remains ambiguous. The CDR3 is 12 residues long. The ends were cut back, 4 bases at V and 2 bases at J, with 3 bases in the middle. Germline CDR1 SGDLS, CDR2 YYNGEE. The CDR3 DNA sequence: TGTGCCAGCAGCCCAAACACCGGGGAGCTGTTTTTT. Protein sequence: CASSPNTGELFF.

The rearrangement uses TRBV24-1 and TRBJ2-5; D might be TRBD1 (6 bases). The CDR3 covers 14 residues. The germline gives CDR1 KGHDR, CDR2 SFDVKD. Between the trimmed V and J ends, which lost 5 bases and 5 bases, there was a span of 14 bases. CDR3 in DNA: TGTGCCACCAGTGGGACCAGGGGTTCGGAGACCCAGTACTTC. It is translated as CATSGTRGSETQYF.

Here the CDR3 DNA reads TGCGCCAGCAGCCAAGAGTCCAGGAGCACAGATACGCAGTATTTT. Its translation: CASSQESRSTDTQYF. The chain joins TRBV4-1 to TRBJ2-3; unclear D gene. Germline V lookup: CDR1 MGHRA, CDR2 YSYEKL. The CDR3 contains 15 residues. Trimming took off 0 bases at V and 0 bases at J, with 7 bases between the two ends.

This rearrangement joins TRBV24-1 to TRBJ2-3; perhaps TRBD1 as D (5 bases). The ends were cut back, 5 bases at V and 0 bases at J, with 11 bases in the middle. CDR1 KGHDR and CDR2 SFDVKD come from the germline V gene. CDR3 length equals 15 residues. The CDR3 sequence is CATSAPAGSTDTQYF. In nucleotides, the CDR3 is TGTGCCACCAGTGCCCCGGCAGGGAGCACAGATACGCAGTATTTT.

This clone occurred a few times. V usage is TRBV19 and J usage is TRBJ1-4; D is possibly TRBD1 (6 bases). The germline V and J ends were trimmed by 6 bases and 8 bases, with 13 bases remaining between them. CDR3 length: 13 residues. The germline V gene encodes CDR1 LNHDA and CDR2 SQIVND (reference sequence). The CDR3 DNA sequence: TGTGCCAGTAGACGGGGGGCAAGGGAAAAACTGTTTTTT. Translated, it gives CASRRGAREKLFF. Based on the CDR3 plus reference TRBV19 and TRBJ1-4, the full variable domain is DGGITQSPKYLFRKEGQNVTLSCEQNLNHDAMYWYRQDPGQGLRLIYYSQIVNDFQKGDIAEGYSVSREKKESFPLTVTSAQKNPTAFYLCASRRGAREKLFFGSGTQLSVL.